This entry lists 9 T cell receptor beta chains sequenced from one sample in a study of cytomegalovirus exposure and HLA in healthy donors. The PCR used 60 Vbeta and 13 Jbeta primers. Only in-frame clones appear in the TCRdb table, and some are missing; sequencing was by immunoSEQ multiplex PCR. The sample has fewer than 120,000 clones; about 80% are singletons. The sample was PBMCs. The receptors were gathered from a woman aged 55-75 years in good health and CMV-seropositive.

This sequence joins TRBV6-4 and TRBJ2-1, with D unresolved. V was pared by 0 bases and J by 0 bases, with 9 bases between. This CDR3 spans 16 amino acids. Per germline, CDR1 MRHNA and CDR2 SNTAGT. Here the CDR3 DNA reads TGTGCCAGCAGTGACTCCGGTAGCAGCTCCTACAATGAGCAGTTCTTC. Translated: CASSDSGSSSYNEQFF.

The rearrangement joins TRBV5-1 to TRBJ2-1; the D gene is possibly TRBD1 (5 bases). V dropped 1 base and J dropped 4 bases, with 12 bases sitting between them. This CDR3 spans 15 amino acids. Germline V gene sequence: CDR1 SGHRS, CDR2 YFSETQ. The chain's CDR3 is CASSLRQQAYNEQFF. CDR3 in DNA: TGCGCCAGCAGCTTGAGACAGCAAGCTTACAATGAGCAGTTCTTC.

The chain carries TRBV29-1 and TRBJ2-3, with 10 bases matching TRBD2. Losses at the gene ends were 6 bases for V and 6 bases for J; bases not matched to a gene: 12. CDR1 and CDR2 from the germline V gene are SQVTM and ANQGSEA. The CDR3 runs to 15 residues. In DNA, the CDR3 is TGCAGCGTCCGCGGGCTAGCGGGAGATGCGGATACGCAGTATTTT. Translation: CSVRGLAGDADTQYF.

The CDR3 protein is CASRGDLGGEKLFF. In DNA, the CDR3 is TGCGCCAGCCGCGGGGACCTGGGGGGGGAAAAACTGTTTTTT. V is TRBV5-1 and J is TRBJ1-4; possible D gene TRBD1, 5 bases. V was cut by 7 bases and J by 8 bases, with 18 bases left in between. There are 14 residues in the CDR3. Germline V gene lookup returns CDR1 SGHRS and CDR2 YFSETQ. Full variable domain (remainder filled in from reference TRBV5-1 and TRBJ1-4): KAGVTQTPRYLIKTRGQQVTLSCSPISGHRSVSWYQQTPGQGLQFLFEYFSETQRNKGNFPGRFSGRQFSNSRSEMNVSTLELGDSALYLCASRGDLGGEKLFFGSGTQLSVL.

The gene calls are TRBV6-6 and TRBJ2-5, with D possibly being TRBD2 (6 bases). The length of the CDR3 is 15 residues. V dropped 8 bases and J dropped 5 bases, with 21 bases sitting between them. Germline lookup yields CDR1 MNHNY and CDR2 SVGAGI (reference sequence). The DNA for the CDR3 is TGTGCCAGCGGCGACTATCCGGGACTTGTCGAGACCCAGTACTTC. Translation gives CASGDYPGLVETQYF.

This clone was counted a few times. The rearrangement joins TRBV6-1 to TRBJ1-4; D is uncertain. Germline V gene lookup returns CDR1 MNHNS and CDR2 SASEGT. This CDR3 contains 14 residues. V lost 4 bases and J 5 bases, leaving 11 bases between the germline ends. CDR3 sequence (DNA): TGTGCCAGCAGTGTACAGATTTCGAATGAAAAACTGTTTTTT. It specifies CASSVQISNEKLFF.

The rearrangement links TRBV5-5 to TRBJ2-3, with D possibly matching TRBD1 (6 bases). The germline V gene encodes CDR1 SGHKS and CDR2 YYEKEE (reference sequence). Trimming stripped 5 bases from V and 4 bases from J, with 14 bases between. CDR3 length equals 14 residues. The CDR3 bases are TGTGCCAGCAGGGAAGACAGGAGCGCAGATACGCAGTATTTT. As protein: CASREDRSADTQYF.

The CDR3 spells CASSLTGMGQPQHF. CDR3 sequence (DNA): TGTGCCAGCAGCCTAACAGGGATGGGTCAGCCCCAGCATTTT. The gene calls are TRBV9 and TRBJ1-5; the D gene is possibly TRBD1 (6 bases). The V gene lost 4 bases and the J gene lost 6 bases, with 14 bases spanning the gap. Germline V gene lookup returns CDR1 SGDLS and CDR2 YYNGEE. The CDR3 loop spans 14 amino acids. Looking up the rest from reference TRBV9 and TRBJ1-5 gives the full variable domain: DSGVTQTPKHLITATGQRVTLRCSPRSGDLSVYWYQQSLDQGLQFLIQYYNGEERAKGNILERFSAQQFPDLHSELNLSSLELGDSALYFCASSLTGMGQPQHFGDGTRLSIL.

The chain couples TRBV28 to TRBJ1-3; tentative D call: TRBD1 (6 bases). The CDR3 has 15 amino acids. V gave up 4 bases and J gave up 2 bases, with 12 bases separating them. Germline-derived CDR1 and CDR2 are MDHEN and SYDVKM. The CDR3, as DNA: TGTGCCAGCAGTTACCGAGGGACAACTGGAAACACCATATATTTT. It encodes CASSYRGTTGNTIYF.